This TCR beta chain comes out of a study of response to subunit inactivated influenza vaccine. Notes on the study in general: The authors put forward the suggestion that each seasonal influenza vaccination may bring in only a limited number of new T cells.

This clonotype showed up just a few times. Its target is not known. MiXCR was run by TCRdb on the RT-PCR reads, yielding one entry per CDR3 protein. The sample has over 650,000 distinct CDR3 sequences; 18% are singletons. This CDR3 has 15 amino acids. V shed 3 bases and J shed 0 bases, with 13 bases lying between them. This chain joins TRBV5-7 and TRBJ2-7; D gene uncertain. TRBV5-7 is an ORF, and what it does is uncertain. This TCR was recovered from a man aged 45 to 65 who received an inactivated influenza vaccine. Sequenced material: PBMCs from blood, taken around 5 days after vaccination. The CDR3 DNA reads as TGTGCCAGCAGCTCTCAAGACAACCTCTCCTACGAGCAGTACTTC. Its protein product is CASSSQDNLSYEQYF.